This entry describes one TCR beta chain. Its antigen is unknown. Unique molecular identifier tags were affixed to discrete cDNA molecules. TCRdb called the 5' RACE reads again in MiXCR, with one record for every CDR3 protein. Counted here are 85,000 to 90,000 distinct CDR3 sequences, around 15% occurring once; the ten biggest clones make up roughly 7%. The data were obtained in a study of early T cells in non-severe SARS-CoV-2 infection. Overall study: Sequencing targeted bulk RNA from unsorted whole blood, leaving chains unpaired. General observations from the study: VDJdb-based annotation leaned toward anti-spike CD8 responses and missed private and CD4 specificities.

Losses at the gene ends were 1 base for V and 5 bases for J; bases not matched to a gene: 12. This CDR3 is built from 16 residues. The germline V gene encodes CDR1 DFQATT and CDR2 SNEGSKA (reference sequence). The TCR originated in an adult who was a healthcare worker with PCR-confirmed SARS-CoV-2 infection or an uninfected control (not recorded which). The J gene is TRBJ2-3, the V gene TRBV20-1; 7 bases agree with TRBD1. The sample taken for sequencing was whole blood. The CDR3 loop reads CSARVGRTGIGDTQYF. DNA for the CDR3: TGCAGTGCTAGAGTGGGGCGGACAGGCATTGGAGATACGCAGTATTTT.